This TCR beta chain is from a study of T cell repertoires in cytomegalovirus infection. Study details: Both CMV infection and a matching HLA type were indicated by public TCR beta signatures. Study-level results: Individuals carrying CMV plus the relevant HLA were identified by cumulative frequency of public TCR beta families. Clonotypes of TCR beta that were HLA-C-restricted and CMV-specific dominated the ex vivo response.

Concerning this clonotype: Its specificity is not known.

Trimming cost V 6 bases and J 0 bases, with 12 bases left between them. Germline-derived CDR1 and CDR2 are MDHEN and SYDVKM. This CDR3 has 14 amino acids. TCRdb called the reads again in MiXCR, with one record for every CDR3 protein. The sample holds 300,000 to 400,000 distinct CDR3 sequences; around 29% are singletons and the top ten take 20%. The receptor's source is a human donor in good health (CMV status not recorded). Some clones in this sample may be carry-over from other donors' samples. The specimen comprised cultured PBMCs, sampled from culture after CMV antigen stimulation. V usage is TRBV28 and J usage is TRBJ2-7, with D perhaps matching TRBD2 (5 bases). The CDR3 protein is CASRDRDSSYEQYF. In nucleotides, the CDR3 is TGTGCCAGCAGAGATCGGGATTCCTCCTACGAGCAGTACTTC.